These 9 T cell receptor beta chains were sequenced from one sample in a study of patients and donors after allogeneic stem cell transplantation. TCRdb re-derived calls from the RT-PCR reads in MiXCR, one entry per CDR3 protein. In the table there are tens of thousands of distinct CDR3 sequences, roughly 43% of which are singletons. Sequenced material: blood, either unsorted or a sorted T cell fraction (not recorded which). These TCRs come from a human donor who was either an allogeneic HSCT recipient or a stem cell or donor lymphocyte infusion donor (not recorded which). It is not recorded whose cells these are; they may come from a transplant donor.

J is TRBJ1-2 and V is TRBV29-1; 10 bases are a match to TRBD1. V lost 4 bases and J lost 6; bases outside the gene matches: 5. Per germline, CDR1 SQVTM and CDR2 ANQGSEA. The CDR3 is 13 amino acids. This CDR3 reads CSVGGQGSHGYTF. The CDR3 nucleotides read TGCAGCGTTGGGGGACAGGGGTCCCATGGCTACACCTTC. Looking up the rest from reference TRBV29-1 and TRBJ1-2 gives the full variable domain: SAVISQKPSRDICQRGTSLTIQCQVDSQVTMMFWYRQQPGQSLTLIATANQGSEATYESGFVIDKFPISRPNLTFSTLTVSNMSPEDSSIYLCSVGGQGSHGYTFGSGTRLTVV.

This sequence joins TRBV12-3 or TRBV12-4 and TRBJ1-1; tentatively, D is TRBD1 (5 bases). The CDR3 covers 14 residues. V shed 3 bases and J shed 1 base, with 9 bases lying between them. This CDR3 is CASSFKQANTEAFF. The CDR3 nucleotides read TGTGCCAGCAGTTTCAAACAGGCGAACACTGAAGCTTTCTTT.

The CDR3 sequence is CSVKAIEGTEAFF. CDR3 in DNA: TGCAGCGTCAAAGCCATTGAGGGCACTGAAGCTTTCTTT. This sequence joins TRBV29-1 and TRBJ1-1; no reliable D call. The CDR3 length is 13 residues. Trimming left V 6 bases short and J 4 bases short, with 15 bases between. Germline V lookup: CDR1 SQVTM, CDR2 ANQGSEA.

This chain connects TRBV5-1 to TRBJ1-1, with TRBD1 identical over 7 bases. CDR3 size: 17 residues. Trimming cost V 4 bases and J 5 bases; bases outside gene matches: 17. The germline gives CDR1 SGHRS, CDR2 YFSETQ. DNA of the CDR3: TGCGCCAGCAGCCCGGGCCGCCGGACAGGAGGTAGAACTGAAGCTTTCTTT. Residues: CASSPGRRTGGRTEAFF.

This clonotype was seen a handful of times. V usage is TRBV5-1 and J usage is TRBJ1-1, with TRBD1 matching over 10 bases. CDR3 length equals 14 residues. J was trimmed by 5 bases and V by 4 bases; bases with no gene match: 5. Germline CDR1 SGHRS, CDR2 YFSETQ. The CDR3 sequence is CASSVGTGDTEAFF. Here the CDR3 DNA reads TGCGCCAGCAGCGTCGGGACAGGGGATACTGAAGCTTTCTTT.

The V call is TRBV27, the J call TRBJ1-2; maybe TRBD1 (6 bases). The CDR3 runs 14 residues. Germline-derived CDR1 and CDR2 are MNHEY and SMNVEV (reference sequence). V lost 5 bases, J lost 3 bases, and 13 bases lay in between. The CDR3 protein is CASSQSTGYYGYTF. The CDR3 DNA sequence: TGTGCCAGCAGTCAAAGTACAGGGTACTATGGCTACACCTTC.

The V gene is TRBV4-3, the J gene TRBJ1-5, with D hard to call. The V end was cut by 0 bases, the J end by 5 bases, with 8 bases between. Germline CDR1 is LGHNA and CDR2 is YSLEER. The CDR3 is 14 amino acids. The CDR3 sequence is CASSQDRGYQPQHF. The DNA for the CDR3 is TGCGCCAGCAGCCAAGATCGGGGATATCAGCCCCAGCATTTT.

This chain links TRBV12-3 or TRBV12-4 with TRBJ2-5, with TRBD1 identical over 7 bases. There are 14 residues in the CDR3. V lost 4 bases, J lost 2 bases, and 4 bases stayed unmatched. The CDR3 spells CASSSRTGQETQYF. The CDR3 DNA reads as TGTGCCAGCAGTTCTAGGACAGGACAAGAGACCCAGTACTTC.

The chain uses TRBV20-1 and TRBJ1-6; 7 nucleotides line up with TRBD1. The ends lost 0 bases at V and 7 bases at J; junction bases unmatched: 18. This CDR3 is 19 amino acids long. The germline V gene has CDR1 DFQATT and CDR2 SNEGSKA (reference sequence). The CDR3 DNA is TGCAGTGCTAGAGATCCCTCAACTACCTTGACAGGGAGAAATTCACCCCTCCACTTT. Amino acid sequence: CSARDPSTTLTGRNSPLHF.